Given below is one T cell receptor (beta chain) in context. A junction boundary mismatches the germline segment, possibly from a read error. Starting material of about 480 ng total RNA yielded TCR beta cDNA via a constant-region primer. Three-round nested multiplex PCR performed with slightly modified ARM-PCR produced the TCR beta libraries. The two initial PCR rounds, approximately 10 cycles each, used TRBV1-TRBV30 forward and C-beta reverse primers. TCRdb reprocessed the multiplex PCR reads with MiXCR, giving one entry per CDR3 protein. Of 95,000 to 150,000 distinct CDR3 sequences in the sample, about 59% were seen once. The sample originates from a study of tumor-infiltrating lymphocytes in primary liver carcinoma. Study-wide context: Spanning 30 to 69 years of age, the patients were men and women.

The tissue used was unsorted bulk material of about 19-34 mg. RNA and DNA were co-extracted from it with the AllPrep DNA/RNA mini kit. Treatment-naive at the time, the patients had chronic HBV infection. Germline CDR1 reads SEHNR; CDR2 reads FQNEAQ (reference sequence). The CDR3 contains 17 residues. The sequenced sample consisted of liver tumor tissue from sampling region 1. Subset of the sample: tumor region T1, superior pole. This TCR was sampled from a woman in her sixties with primary liver carcinoma and hepatitis B virus infection. This rearrangement joins TRBV7-9 to TRBJ2-5; 7 nucleotides line up with TRBD1. The CDR3, as DNA: TGTGCCAGCAGCTCGCCTTGGGACAGCCTATTCCAAGAGGCCCAGTACTTC. The encoded protein is CASSSPWDSLFQEAQYF.